Only a few counts were recorded for the clone carrying this T cell receptor beta chain. What it binds is unknown. This sample is drawn from a study of early T cells in non-severe SARS-CoV-2 infection. On the study more broadly: Sequencing targeted bulk RNA from unsorted whole blood, leaving chains unpaired. General study results and limits: VDJdb matching, biased toward anti-spike CD8 responses, missed private and CD4 specificities.

Trimming shortened V by 2 bases and J by 1 base, and 17 bases separated the two germline ends. Germline V gene data show CDR1 as DFQATT and CDR2 as SNEGSKA (reference sequence). The CDR3 consists of 16 residues. Molecules of cDNA were individually given unique molecular identifiers that were attached to them. TCRdb independently ran MiXCR on the 5' RACE reads; one entry per CDR3 protein. The table lists about 76,000 distinct CDR3 sequences, 15% to 19% of them singletons. The specimen sequenced was whole blood. The TCR was taken from an adult who was a healthcare worker with PCR-confirmed SARS-CoV-2 infection or an uninfected control (not recorded which). The chain is built from TRBV20-1 and TRBJ1-1; no clear D. The CDR3 nucleotides are TGCAGTGCTAGATGGGCAAGCCTCCTGGCGAACACTGAAGCTTTCTTT. Residues: CSARWASLLANTEAFF.